This entry lists 18 T cell receptor beta chains sequenced from one sample in a study of blood T cells in healthy people across ages. A second PCR, run for about 7 to 11 cycles, used a sample-barcoded 5' primer plus a J-beta primer mix. TCRdb passed the 5' RACE reads through MiXCR, listing each CDR3 protein once. Among hundreds of thousands of distinct CDR3 sequences listed, roughly half were seen once. Sequenced sample: blood. These receptors all come from a woman aged 80 or over in good health.

This clonotype was detected ten times or more. The DNA for the CDR3 is TGCAGTGCTAGGGCGCTCGGGCGGGGGGCATCCTACAATGAGCAGTTCTTC. This encodes CSARALGRGASYNEQFF. This chain uses TRBV20-1 with TRBJ2-1; the match to TRBD2 covers 8 bases. CDR3 length: 17 amino acids. Germline values: CDR1 DFQATT, CDR2 SNEGSKA (reference sequence). V was clipped by 3 bases and J by 1 base; unmatched bases: 11.

The V and J genes are TRBV10-2 and TRBJ1-6; the D is unclear. The CDR3 consists of 12 residues. V was cut by 10 bases and J by 8 bases, with 12 bases left in between. Germline CDR1 is WSHSY and CDR2 is SAAADI. CDR3 sequence (DNA): TGCGCCACCAAAGGAAGTGATTCACCCCTCCACTTT. Translation gives CATKGSDSPLHF.

The rearrangement uses TRBV20-1 and TRBJ2-3; 8 bases align to TRBD1. The CDR3 covers 14 residues. Germline CDR1 reads DFQATT; CDR2 reads SNEGSKA (reference sequence). The V gene end was trimmed by 6 bases and the J gene end by 0 bases; junction bases not matched to a gene: 5. The CDR3: CSARGTGSTDTQYF. CDR3 bases: TGCAGTGCACGAGGGACAGGCAGCACAGATACGCAGTATTTT.

This clonotype came up many times. This chain connects TRBV12-3 or TRBV12-4 to TRBJ2-7; 8 bases map to TRBD1. This CDR3 contains 13 residues. V trimming: 6 bases; J trimming: 3 bases; junction bases outside the gene matches: 4. The CDR3 nucleotides read TGTGCCAGCAGCCGCGGACAGGGCTACGAGCAGTACTTC. Protein product: CASSRGQGYEQYF.

This clonotype has just a few counts. A read error may explain this, as a much larger clone is one base away. This chain links TRBV5-1 with TRBJ2-1; D gene ambiguous. CDR1 is SGHRS and CDR2 is YFSETQ in the germline V gene. The CDR3 runs to 15 residues. The CDR3 bases are TGCGCCAGCCGCTTGTCCGGGCTTACCTACAATGAGCAGTTCTTC. Amino acids: CASRLSGLTYNEQFF.

This clonotype appeared a few times. This chain joins TRBV5-8 and TRBJ2-1; TRBD2 is a possible D gene (6 bases). The germline CDR1 and CDR2 sequences are SGHTS and YDEGEE. V was trimmed by 2 bases and J by 5 bases, leaving 11 bases between them. The CDR3 length is 14 residues. The CDR3 bases are TGTGCCAGCAGCTTCGGAGGGCGCAACAATGAGCAGTTCTTC. This codes for CASSFGGRNNEQFF. Supplemented by reference TRBV5-8 and TRBJ2-1, the full variable domain reads EAGVTQSPTHLIKTRGQQATLRCSPISGHTSVYWYQQALGLGLQFLLWYDEGEERNRGNFPPRFSGRQFPNYSSELNVNALELEDSALYLCASSFGGRNNEQFFGPGTRLTVL.

The rearrangement uses TRBV9 and TRBJ2-7; possible D gene TRBD2, 6 bases. V gave up 4 bases and J gave up 3 bases, with 17 bases separating them. Germline V gene lookup returns CDR1 SGDLS and CDR2 YYNGEE. The CDR3 contains 15 residues. Here the CDR3 DNA reads TGTGCCAGCAGCCCTCACCTGGGACTCAACTACGAGCAGTACTTC. This codes for CASSPHLGLNYEQYF.

CDR3 sequence reads: CATISSGAGGTEAFF. The CDR3 DNA reads as TGTGCCACCATATCTTCAGGGGCCGGGGGCACTGAAGCTTTCTTT. The gene calls are TRBV25-1 and TRBJ1-1; D might be TRBD1 (6 bases). The CDR3 length is 15 residues. In germline, CDR1 is MGHDK, CDR2 SYGVNS. Trimming took off 10 bases at V and 4 bases at J, with 22 bases between the two ends.

The table lists this clonotype with a count of one. The chain uses TRBV12-3 or TRBV12-4 and TRBJ1-1, with 11 bases matching TRBD1. Trimming at V came to 6 bases and at J to 12 bases, leaving 9 bases not matched to a gene. The CDR3 sequence is 13 residues long. CDR3 nucleotide sequence: TGTGCCAGCAGCACACCCGGACAGGGGGCTTCTTTCTTT. This sequence encodes CASSTPGQGASFF.

The table lists this clonotype with many counts. In DNA form, the CDR3 reads TGCGCCAGCAGCTTGGATGGGGGTAGCGGTGGCTACACCTTC. It is translated as CASSLDGGSGGYTF. V usage is TRBV5-1 and J usage is TRBJ1-2, with D tentatively TRBD1 (5 bases). This CDR3 region has 14 residues. V lost 0 bases, J lost 7 bases, and 13 bases lay in between. Germline CDR1 reads SGHRS; CDR2 reads YFSETQ. The full variable domain, rest sourced from reference TRBV5-1 and TRBJ1-2, is KAGVTQTPRYLIKTRGQQVTLSCSPISGHRSVSWYQQTPGQGLQFLFEYFSETQRNKGNFPGRFSGRQFSNSRSEMNVSTLELGDSALYLCASSLDGGSGGYTFGSGTRLTVV.

This chain uses TRBV7-9 with TRBJ2-7; TRBD2 aligns across 8 bases. TRBJ2-5 matches the DNA end more closely, so the J call is doubtful. This CDR3 has 15 amino acids. CDR1 and CDR2 (germline): SEHNR, FQNEAQ (reference sequence). CDR3 coding DNA: TGTGCCAGCAGCTTAGAGGTTCTAGCGGGAGAGACCCAGTACTTC. Translating it yields CASSLEVLAGETQYF.

This clonotype was counted between two and nine times. CDR3 nucleotide sequence: TGTGCCAGCAGCTTAGAGGGGGCCAAGCCCCAGCATTTT. It encodes CASSLEGAKPQHF. The genes are TRBV7-9 and TRBJ1-5, with 7 positions matching TRBD1. Unmatched junction bases numbered 2, after V lost 1 base and J lost 8 bases. The CDR3 consists of 13 residues. Germline V gene lookup returns CDR1 SEHNR and CDR2 FQNEAQ (reference sequence). Filled out from reference TRBV7-9 and TRBJ1-5, the complete variable domain reads DTGVSQNPRHKITKRGQNVTFRCDPISEHNRLYWYRQTLGQGPEFLTYFQNEAQLEKSRLLSDRFSAERPKGSFSTLEIQRTEQGDSAMYLCASSLEGAKPQHFGDGTRLSIL.

This clonotype was counted a few times. This may be a read error: a much more frequent sequence differs by one nucleotide. The chain carries TRBV6-5 and TRBJ1-1, with D hard to call. CDR3 length equals 15 residues. The germline V gene has CDR1 MNHEY and CDR2 SVGAGI. V was cut by 2 bases and J by 2 bases, with 12 bases left in between. The CDR3 region has the DNA TGTGCCAGCAGTTACGCGAATGAGGTTAACACTGAAGCTTTCTTT. Amino acids: CASSYANEVNTEAFF.

This chain uses TRBV7-6 with TRBJ2-1; D might be TRBD2 (6 bases). CDR1 SGHVS and CDR2 FNYEAQ come from the germline V gene. The ends were cut back, 5 bases at V and 4 bases at J, with 18 bases in the middle. The CDR3 runs 16 residues. The CDR3 sequence is CASSPSVAGGYNEQFF. CDR3 DNA: TGTGCCAGCAGCCCTAGCGTAGCAGGAGGGTACAATGAGCAGTTCTTC.

This clonotype was recorded a few times. V is TRBV20-1 and J is TRBJ2-1; no firm D call. Gene TRBJ2-7 matches the end of the DNA better, so the J call may be wrong. CDR3 length equals 14 residues. CDR1 and CDR2 from the germline V gene are DFQATT and SNEGSKA (reference sequence). The CDR3 spells CSAGPRSSYNEQYF. The DNA of the CDR3 is TGCAGTGCTGGCCCCCGGTCTTCCTACAATGAGCAGTACTTC.

As to this clonotype: A clone one base away is much larger, so this may be a read error. This chain connects TRBV20-1 to TRBJ2-1; D is possibly TRBD1 (6 bases). CDR1 and CDR2 (germline): DFQATT, SNEGSKA (reference sequence). CDR3 length: 17 amino acids. The CDR3 nucleotides are TGCAGTGCTAGAGATTTTACAGGGAAGGACTCTTACAATGAGCGGTTCTTC. It codes for CSARDFTGKDSYNERFF.

This clonotype was counted many times. The gene calls are TRBV5-1 and TRBJ2-3, with a weak D call TRBD2 (5 bases). CDR1 and CDR2 (germline): SGHRS, YFSETQ. The CDR3 consists of 13 residues. The V gene lost 2 bases and the J gene lost 3 bases, with 7 bases spanning the gap. The CDR3 DNA follows: TGCGCCAGCAGCTTTAAGCGGACAGATACGCAGTATTTT. Its protein product is CASSFKRTDTQYF.

On this clonotype: This could be a read error, since a much larger clone is one nucleotide away. CDR3 sequence reads: CSAETGSDTEAFF. In DNA form, the CDR3 reads TGCAGCGCCGAAACAGGATCCGACACTGAAGCTTTCTTT. This chain uses TRBV29-1 with TRBJ1-1; D may be TRBD1 (5 bases). Germline V CDR1 and CDR2: SQVTM, ANQGSEA. The V end lost 7 bases, the J end lost 3 bases, and 15 bases lay between the germline ends. This CDR3 is built from 13 residues.